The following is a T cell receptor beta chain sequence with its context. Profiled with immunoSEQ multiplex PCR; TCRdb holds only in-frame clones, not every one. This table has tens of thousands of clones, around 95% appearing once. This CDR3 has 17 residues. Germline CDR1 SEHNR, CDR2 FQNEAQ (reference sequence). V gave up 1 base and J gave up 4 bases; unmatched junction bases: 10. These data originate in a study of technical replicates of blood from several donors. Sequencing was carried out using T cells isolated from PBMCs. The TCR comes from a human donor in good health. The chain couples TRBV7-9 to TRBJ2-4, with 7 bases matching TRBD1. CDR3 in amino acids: CASSLGSMGQSKNIQYF. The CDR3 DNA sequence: TGTGCCAGCAGCTTAGGTAGTATGGGACAGAGTAAAAACATTCAGTACTTC.